This TCR beta chain was recovered during a study of T cells in women clearing cervical HPV infection. In the study overall: Controls' single incident HPV16 infection cleared within 12 months without precancer. Controls gave blood once infection was undetectable; cases at lesion identification. Only a few women had HLA typing results available. The study's findings and limits: A classifier using richness and V gene abundances reached an AUC of roughly 0.8.

This CDR3 is built from 15 residues. V shed 6 bases, J shed 3 bases, and the junction held 6 bases outside the gene matches. Per germline, CDR1 KGHDR and CDR2 SFDVKD. In regard to this clone: Antigen unknown. The read gets to within 3 residues of the CDR3 end, and the germline J gene fills in the rest.

Only in-frame clones appear in the TCRdb table, and some are missing; sequencing was by immunoSEQ multiplex PCR. This repertoire includes 20,000 to 25,000 clones. What was sequenced was blood buffy coat. The chain carries TRBV24-1 and TRBJ2-1, with 8 positions matching TRBD2. This clonotype was sampled from a woman between 18 and 69 years old with a cervical HPV16 infection that either progressed to CIN3+ or cleared (not recorded which). The part of the CDR3 DNA that was read is TGTGCCACCAGTAAAATCGCGGGAGGCTACAATGAG. It codes for CATSKIAGGYNE. The entire CDR3 reads CATSKIAGGYNEQFF.